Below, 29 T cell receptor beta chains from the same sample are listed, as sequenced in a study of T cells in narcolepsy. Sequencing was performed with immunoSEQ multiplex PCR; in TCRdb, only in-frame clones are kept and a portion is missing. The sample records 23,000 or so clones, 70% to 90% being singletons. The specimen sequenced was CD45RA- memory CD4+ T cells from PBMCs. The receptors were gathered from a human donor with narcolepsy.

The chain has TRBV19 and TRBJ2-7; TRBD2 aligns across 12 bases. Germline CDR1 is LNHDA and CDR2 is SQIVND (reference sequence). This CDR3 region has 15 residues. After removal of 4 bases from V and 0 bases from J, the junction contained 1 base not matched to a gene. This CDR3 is CASSRGLAGSYEQYF. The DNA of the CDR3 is TGTGCCAGTAGTAGGGGACTAGCGGGCTCCTACGAGCAGTACTTC.

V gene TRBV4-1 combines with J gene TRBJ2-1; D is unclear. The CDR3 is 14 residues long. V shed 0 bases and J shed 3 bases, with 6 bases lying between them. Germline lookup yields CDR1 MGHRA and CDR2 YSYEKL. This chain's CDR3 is CASSQDLVYNEQFF. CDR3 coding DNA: TGCGCCAGCAGCCAAGATCTCGTCTACAATGAGCAGTTCTTC.

The CDR3 loop reads CASSQERTGLSAEKLFF. In nucleotides, the CDR3 is TGTGCCAGCAGCCAAGAAAGGACAGGACTCTCGGCTGAAAAACTGTTTTTT. The chain joins TRBV14 to TRBJ1-4, with 7 bases that match TRBD1. The CDR3 runs to 17 residues. V lost 0 bases and J lost 7; bases outside the gene matches: 11. Germline CDR1 SGHDN, CDR2 FVKESK.

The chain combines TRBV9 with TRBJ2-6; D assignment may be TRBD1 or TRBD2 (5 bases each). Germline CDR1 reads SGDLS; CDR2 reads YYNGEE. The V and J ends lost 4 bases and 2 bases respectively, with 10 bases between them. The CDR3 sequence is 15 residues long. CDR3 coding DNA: TGTGCCAGCAGCCCTGGGGGTGCTGGGGCCAACGTCCTGACTTTC. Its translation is CASSPGGAGANVLTF. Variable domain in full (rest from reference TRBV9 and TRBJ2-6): DSGVTQTPKHLITATGQRVTLRCSPRSGDLSVYWYQQSLDQGLQFLIQYYNGEERAKGNILERFSAQQFPDLHSELNLSSLELGDSALYFCASSPGGAGANVLTFGAGSRLTVL.

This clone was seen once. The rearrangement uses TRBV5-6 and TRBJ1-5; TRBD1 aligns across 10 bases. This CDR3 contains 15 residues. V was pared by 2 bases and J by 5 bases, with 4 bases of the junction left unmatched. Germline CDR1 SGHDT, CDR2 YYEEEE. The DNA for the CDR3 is TGTGCCAGCAGCTTTGGGACAGGGGTTGATCAGCCCCAGCATTTT. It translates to CASSFGTGVDQPQHF.

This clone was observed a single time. CDR3 sequence reads: CASSESGRDQPQHF. CDR3 bases: TGTGCCAGCAGTGAATCGGGGAGGGATCAGCCCCAGCATTTT. The J gene is TRBJ1-5, the V gene TRBV6-1; no definite D call. V was clipped by 2 bases and J by 5 bases, with 10 bases between them. Germline V gives CDR1 MNHNS, CDR2 SASEGT. This CDR3 spans 14 amino acids.

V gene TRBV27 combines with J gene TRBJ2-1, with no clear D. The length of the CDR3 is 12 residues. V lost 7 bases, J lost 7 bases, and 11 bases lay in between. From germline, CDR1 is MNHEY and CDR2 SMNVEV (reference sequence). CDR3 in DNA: TGTGCCAGCAAGTCAAGCTATAATGAGCAGTTCTTC. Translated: CASKSSYNEQFF.

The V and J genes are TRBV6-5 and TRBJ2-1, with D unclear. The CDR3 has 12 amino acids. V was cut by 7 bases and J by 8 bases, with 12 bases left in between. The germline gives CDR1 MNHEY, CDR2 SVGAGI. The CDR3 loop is CASTSPGHEQFF. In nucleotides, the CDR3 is TGTGCCAGCACCTCCCCTGGGCATGAGCAGTTCTTC.

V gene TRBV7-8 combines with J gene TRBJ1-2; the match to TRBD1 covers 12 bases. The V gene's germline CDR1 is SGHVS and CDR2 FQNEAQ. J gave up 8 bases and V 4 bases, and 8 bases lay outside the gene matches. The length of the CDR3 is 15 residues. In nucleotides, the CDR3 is TGTGCCAGCAGCTACTCCGGGACAGGGGGCGTAGGCTACACCTTC. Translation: CASSYSGTGGVGYTF. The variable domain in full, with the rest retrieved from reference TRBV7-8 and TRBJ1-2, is GAGVSQSPRYKVAKRGQDVALRCDPISGHVSLFWYQQALGQGPEFLTYFQNEAQLDKSGLPSDRFFAERPEGSVSTLKIQRTQQEDSAVYLCASSYSGTGGVGYTFGSGTRLTVV.

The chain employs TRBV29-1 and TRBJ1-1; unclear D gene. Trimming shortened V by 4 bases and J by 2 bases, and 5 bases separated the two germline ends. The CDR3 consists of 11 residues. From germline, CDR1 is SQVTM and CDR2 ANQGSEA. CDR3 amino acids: CSVGLNTEAFF. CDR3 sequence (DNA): TGCAGCGTTGGTCTTAACACTGAAGCTTTCTTT. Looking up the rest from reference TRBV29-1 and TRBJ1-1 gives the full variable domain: SAVISQKPSRDICQRGTSLTIQCQVDSQVTMMFWYRQQPGQSLTLIATANQGSEATYESGFVIDKFPISRPNLTFSTLTVSNMSPEDSSIYLCSVGLNTEAFFGQGTRLTVV.

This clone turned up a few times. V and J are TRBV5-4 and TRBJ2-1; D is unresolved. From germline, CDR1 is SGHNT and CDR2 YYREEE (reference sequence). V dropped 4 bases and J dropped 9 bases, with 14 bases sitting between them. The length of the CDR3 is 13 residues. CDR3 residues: CASSQVGDVEQFF. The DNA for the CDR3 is TGTGCCAGCAGCCAGGTCGGTGATGTTGAGCAGTTCTTC.

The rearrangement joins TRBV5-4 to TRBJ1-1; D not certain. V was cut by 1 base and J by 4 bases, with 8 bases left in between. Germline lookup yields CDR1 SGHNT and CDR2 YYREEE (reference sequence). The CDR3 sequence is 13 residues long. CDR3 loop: CASSLTLGTEAFF. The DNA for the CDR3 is TGTGCCAGCAGCTTGACGCTGGGCACTGAAGCTTTCTTT.

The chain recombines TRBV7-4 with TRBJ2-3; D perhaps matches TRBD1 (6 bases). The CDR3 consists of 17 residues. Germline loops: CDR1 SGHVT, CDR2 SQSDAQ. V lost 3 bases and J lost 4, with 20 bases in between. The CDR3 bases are TGTGCCAGCAGCTTCAACGGGACATGCCTTAGGTCAGATACGCAGTATTTT. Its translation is CASSFNGTCLRSDTQYF.

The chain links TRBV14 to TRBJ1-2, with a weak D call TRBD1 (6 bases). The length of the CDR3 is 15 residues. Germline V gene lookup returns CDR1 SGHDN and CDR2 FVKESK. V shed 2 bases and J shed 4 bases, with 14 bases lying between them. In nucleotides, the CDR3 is TGTGCCAGCAGCCAAAGGGGGGCCAAAATCTATGGCTACACCTTC. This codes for CASSQRGAKIYGYTF.

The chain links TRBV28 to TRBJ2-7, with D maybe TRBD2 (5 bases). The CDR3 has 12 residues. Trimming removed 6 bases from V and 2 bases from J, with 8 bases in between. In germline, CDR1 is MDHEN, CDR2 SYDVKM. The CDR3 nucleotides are TGTGCCAGCAGACTAGACCCCTACGAGCAGTACTTC. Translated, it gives CASRLDPYEQYF.

CDR3 coding DNA: TGTGCCAGCAGCTCGAACAGGGGGCTGGAGACCCAGTACTTC. Translating it yields CASSSNRGLETQYF. The chain uses TRBV11-2 and TRBJ2-5; 9 nucleotides agree with TRBD1. CDR1 SGHAT and CDR2 FQNNGV come from the germline V gene. The CDR3 sequence is 14 residues long. The ends lost 4 bases at V and 5 bases at J; junction bases unmatched: 5.

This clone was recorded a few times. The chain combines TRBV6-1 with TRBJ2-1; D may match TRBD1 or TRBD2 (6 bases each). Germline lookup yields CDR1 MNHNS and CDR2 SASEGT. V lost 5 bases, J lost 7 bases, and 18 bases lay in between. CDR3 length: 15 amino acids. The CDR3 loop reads CASSQRGARKNEQFF. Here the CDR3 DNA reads TGTGCCAGCAGTCAGAGGGGGGCGCGGAAGAATGAGCAGTTCTTC.

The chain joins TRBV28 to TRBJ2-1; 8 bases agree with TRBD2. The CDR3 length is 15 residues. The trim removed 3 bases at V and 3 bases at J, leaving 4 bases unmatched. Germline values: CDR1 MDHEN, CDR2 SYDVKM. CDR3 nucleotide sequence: TGTGCCAGCAGTTTTCGAAGCGGGAGCTACAATGAGCAGTTCTTC. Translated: CASSFRSGSYNEQFF. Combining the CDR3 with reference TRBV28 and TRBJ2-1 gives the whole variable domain DVKVTQSSRYLVKRTGEKVFLECVQDMDHENMFWYRQDPGLGLRLIYFSYDVKMKEKGDIPEGYSVSREKKERFSLILESASTNQTSMYLCASSFRSGSYNEQFFGPGTRLTVL.

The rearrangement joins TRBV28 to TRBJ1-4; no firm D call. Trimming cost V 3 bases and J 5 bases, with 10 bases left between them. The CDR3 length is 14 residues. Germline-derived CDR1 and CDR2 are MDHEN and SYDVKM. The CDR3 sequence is CASSFSEENEKLFF. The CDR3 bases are TGTGCCAGCAGTTTTTCTGAAGAAAATGAAAAACTGTTTTTT.

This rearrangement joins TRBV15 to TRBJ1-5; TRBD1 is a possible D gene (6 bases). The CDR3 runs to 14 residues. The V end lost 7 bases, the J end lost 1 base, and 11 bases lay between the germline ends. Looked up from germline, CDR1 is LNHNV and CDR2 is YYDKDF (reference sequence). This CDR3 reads CATTSTGSNQPQHF. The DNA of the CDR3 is TGTGCCACCACCTCAACAGGGAGCAATCAGCCCCAGCATTTT.

The CDR3 region is CASSSSTSGRVYEQYF. The CDR3 bases are TGTGCCAGCAGTTCCTCGACTAGCGGGAGGGTCTACGAGCAGTACTTC. The chain links TRBV6-5 to TRBJ2-7, with 14 bases that match TRBD2. The CDR3 totals 16 residues. The germline V gene encodes CDR1 MNHEY and CDR2 SVGAGI. J was trimmed by 3 bases and V by 4 bases; bases with no gene match: 5.

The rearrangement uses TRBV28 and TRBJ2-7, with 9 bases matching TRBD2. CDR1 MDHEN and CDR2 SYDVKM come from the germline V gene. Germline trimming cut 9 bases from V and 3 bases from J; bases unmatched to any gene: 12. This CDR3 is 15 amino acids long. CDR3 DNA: TGTGCCAGTTCCGACCCCGGGACTAGCCTCTACGAGCAGTACTTC. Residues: CASSDPGTSLYEQYF.

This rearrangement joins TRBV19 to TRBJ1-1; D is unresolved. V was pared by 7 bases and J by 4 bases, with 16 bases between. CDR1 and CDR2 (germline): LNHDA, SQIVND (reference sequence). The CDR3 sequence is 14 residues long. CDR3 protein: CASNHGRSGTEAFF. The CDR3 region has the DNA TGTGCCAGTAACCACGGCCGATCGGGCACTGAAGCTTTCTTT.

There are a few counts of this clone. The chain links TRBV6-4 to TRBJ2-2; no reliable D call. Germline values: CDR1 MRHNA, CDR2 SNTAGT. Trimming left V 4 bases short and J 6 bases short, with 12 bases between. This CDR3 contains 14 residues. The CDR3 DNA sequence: TGTGCCAGCAGTGCCGGCCTCGGGCCCGGGGAGCTGTTTTTT. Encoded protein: CASSAGLGPGELFF.

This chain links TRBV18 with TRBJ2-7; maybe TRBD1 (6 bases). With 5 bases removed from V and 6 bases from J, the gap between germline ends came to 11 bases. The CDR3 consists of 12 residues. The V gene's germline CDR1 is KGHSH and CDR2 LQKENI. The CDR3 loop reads CASSLQGFEQYF. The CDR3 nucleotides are TGTGCCAGCTCATTACAGGGATTCGAGCAGTACTTC.

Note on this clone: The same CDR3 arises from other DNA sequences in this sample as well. The CDR3 sequence: CASSNRVGTEAFF. As DNA, the CDR3 is TGTGCCAGTAGTAACCGAGTAGGCACTGAAGCTTTCTTT. This chain connects TRBV19 to TRBJ1-1; unclear D gene. Germline V gene data show CDR1 as LNHDA and CDR2 as SQIVND (reference sequence). V lost 4 bases and J 4 bases, leaving 10 bases between the germline ends. The CDR3 totals 13 residues.

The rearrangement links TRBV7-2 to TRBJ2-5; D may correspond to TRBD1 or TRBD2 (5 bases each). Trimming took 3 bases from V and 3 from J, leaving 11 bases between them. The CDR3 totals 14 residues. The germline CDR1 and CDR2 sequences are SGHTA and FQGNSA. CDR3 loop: CASSLGTGKETQYF. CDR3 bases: TGTGCCAGCAGCTTGGGGACGGGTAAAGAGACCCAGTACTTC.

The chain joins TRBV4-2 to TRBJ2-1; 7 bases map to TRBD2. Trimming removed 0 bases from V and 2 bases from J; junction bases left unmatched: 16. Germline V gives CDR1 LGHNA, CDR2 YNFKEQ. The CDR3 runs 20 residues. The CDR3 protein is CASSQDGLAVGWNTYNEQFF. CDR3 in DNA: TGTGCCAGCAGCCAAGATGGGCTAGCGGTCGGCTGGAATACCTACAATGAGCAGTTCTTC.

CDR3: CASRRTGEETQYF. The DNA of the CDR3 is TGTGCCAGCAGACGGACAGGGGAAGAGACCCAGTACTTC. The chain joins TRBV7-8 to TRBJ2-5; 9 positions agree with TRBD1. The trim removed 6 bases at V and 3 bases at J, leaving 2 bases unmatched. CDR3 length: 13 amino acids. Germline loops: CDR1 SGHVS, CDR2 FQNEAQ.